Following are 11 T cell receptor beta chains from one sample sequenced in a study of vaccination effects on CD4 cells after COVID-19. The antigens for these receptors are not known. Between days 9 and 11 of culture, CD4+ T cells were separated out. Vaccination of participants consisted of two doses of either the BNT162b2 or mRNA-1273 vaccine. The protocol was immunoSEQ multiplex PCR, while the TCRdb copy is restricted to in-frame clones and leaves out a portion. The table shows 30,000 or so clones, with about 67% occurring only once. Source: CD4+ T cells from PBMCs cultured without peptide, taken after COVID-19 vaccination. The receptor set was obtained from a human donor who received a COVID-19 vaccine.

The V gene is TRBV27, the J gene TRBJ2-7; 8 bases match TRBD2. The CDR3 runs 14 residues. V shed 8 bases, J shed 3 bases, and the junction held 9 bases outside the gene matches. From germline, CDR1 is MNHEY and CDR2 SMNVEV (reference sequence). The CDR3 sequence: CASSRERGNYEQYF. The CDR3 DNA follows: TGTGCCAGCTCCCGGGAGCGGGGGAACTACGAGCAGTACTTC.

This chain connects TRBV6-5 to TRBJ2-5, with 12 bases fitting TRBD2. Germline V lookup: CDR1 MNHEY, CDR2 SVGAGI. The CDR3 loop spans 14 amino acids. V dropped 8 bases and J dropped 5; count of bases not matched to a gene: 6. CDR3 sequence reads: CASSRTSGIETQYF. CDR3 in DNA: TGTGCCAGCTCCCGGACTAGCGGGATTGAGACCCAGTACTTC.

In DNA, the CDR3 is TGTGCCATCAGTGAGTCGGAGGGAACCGGGGAGCTGTTTTTT. This codes for CAISESEGTGELFF. V gene TRBV10-3 combines with J gene TRBJ2-2, with D perhaps matching TRBD2 (6 bases). The length of the CDR3 is 14 residues. Trimming took off 0 bases at V and 5 bases at J, with 7 bases between the two ends. Germline CDR1 ENHRY, CDR2 SYGVKD.

This clone was counted between two and nine times. This sequence joins TRBV4-2 and TRBJ1-2, with TRBD1 identical over 7 bases. In germline, CDR1 is LGHNA, CDR2 YNFKEQ. Trimming removed 0 bases from V and 7 bases from J; junction bases left unmatched: 5. The CDR3 has 14 residues. DNA of the CDR3: TGTGCCAGCAGCCAAGATTCAGGGGGACGTGGCTACACCTTC. Translating it yields CASSQDSGGRGYTF.

This clone was detected once. This chain joins TRBV5-1 and TRBJ2-1, with unresolved D. The V end was cut by 0 bases, the J end by 1 base, with 8 bases between. The CDR3 totals 15 residues. Germline CDR1 and CDR2: SGHRS and YFSETQ. Here the CDR3 DNA reads TGCGCCAGCAGCTTGGTGGGTAGTTCCTACAATGAGCAGTTCTTC. It specifies CASSLVGSSYNEQFF.

This chain links TRBV2 with TRBJ2-1, with a possible D match to TRBD2 (7 bases). V lost 1 base, J lost 6 bases, and 16 bases lay in between. Per the germline V gene, CDR1 is SNHLY and CDR2 is FYNNEI. The length of the CDR3 is 16 residues. DNA of the CDR3: TGTGCCAGCAGTGAAGGGGCGGGGGCGCTTTCCAATGAGCAGTTCTTC. Its translation is CASSEGAGALSNEQFF.

CDR3 sequence: CASSYSIGGLITATNEKLFF. In DNA form, the CDR3 reads TGTGCCAGCAGTTACTCGATAGGAGGCTTGATAACGGCAACTAATGAAAAACTGTTTTTT. The V call is TRBV6-2 or TRBV6-3, the J call TRBJ1-4; D is unresolved. The ends were cut back, 0 bases at V and 0 bases at J, with 20 bases in the middle. The germline V gene has CDR1 MNHEY and CDR2 SVGEGT. CDR3 length equals 20 residues.

In this sample, this clone turned up a few times. V and J are TRBV9 and TRBJ2-1, with 10 positions matching TRBD1. Germline assignment: CDR1 SGDLS and CDR2 YYNGEE. V shed 0 bases and J 5 bases; nucleotides not matched to a gene: 2. The CDR3 covers 15 residues. This CDR3 is CASSVGTGGNNEQFF. As DNA, the CDR3 is TGTGCCAGCAGCGTAGGGACAGGGGGAAACAATGAGCAGTTCTTC.

The chain combines TRBV19 with TRBJ1-1, with 11 bases fitting TRBD1. Germline CDR1 is LNHDA and CDR2 is SQIVND (reference sequence). CDR3 size: 12 residues. The junction had 1 base not matched to a gene; V was cut back by 8 bases and J by 5 bases. The CDR3 DNA reads TGTGCCAGTCGGGACAGGGGGACTGAAGCTTTCTTT. Encoded protein: CASRDRGTEAFF.

This clone has just one count. This chain links TRBV9 with TRBJ2-1; the D gene is possibly TRBD2 (6 bases). CDR1 and CDR2 from the germline V gene are SGDLS and YYNGEE. V was pared by 0 bases and J by 6 bases, with 13 bases between. The CDR3 sequence is 15 residues long. CDR3 coding DNA: TGTGCCAGCAGCGTAGAGTCCTTGGGGGGCAATGAGCAGTTCTTC. Its translation is CASSVESLGGNEQFF.

V usage is TRBV5-1 and J usage is TRBJ2-1, with TRBD2 matching 8 bases. V lost 3 bases to trimming and J lost 4 bases; unmatched junction nucleotides: 6. CDR1 and CDR2 from the germline V gene are SGHRS and YFSETQ. The CDR3 has 15 residues. The CDR3 spells CASSSPGGPYNEQFF. The CDR3 DNA is TGCGCCAGCAGCTCACCGGGGGGGCCGTACAATGAGCAGTTCTTC.